A selection of T cell receptor beta chains follows, all from one sample in a study of blood T cell repertoires in COVID-19. Assay: immunoSEQ multiplex PCR; the TCRdb copy retains only in-frame clones and omits some. The sample includes about 30,000 clones, over 70% of them seen just once. The specimen sequenced was peripheral blood. The receptors shown here come from a man between 70 and 80 years old with COVID-19, enrolled during active disease. Each CDR3 is given with its conserved first and last residue.

j_call | v_call | cdr3_aa
TRBJ1-1 | TRBV3-1/TRBV3-2 | CASSKVQGSTEAFF
TRBJ2-1 | TRBV11-3 | CASSPGLAGVGEQFF
TRBJ1-2 | TRBV11-2 | CASSRSLVRGSRNAYGYTF
TRBJ1-1 | TRBV30 | CAWGYDSGEAFF
TRBJ2-7 | TRBV4-2 | CASSPASGGSYEQYF
TRBJ1-3 | TRBV9 | CASSGGDSSSGNTIYF
TRBJ2-7 | TRBV18 | CASSPRGTGYEQYF
TRBJ2-1 | TRBV10-2 | CATAAAADSYNEQFF
TRBJ1-2 | TRBV30 | CAWEKRRTGPGYTF
TRBJ1-1 | TRBV10-3 | CAISAPSQGGNTEAFF
TRBJ1-3 | TRBV18 | CASSREGFAGNTIYF
TRBJ1-6 | TRBV27 | CASQEFTALTYNSPLHF
TRBJ2-7 | TRBV28 | CASSTSGLAGGGEQYF
TRBJ2-1 | TRBV11-3 | CASSSSFSGSFNNEQFF
TRBJ2-5 | TRBV7-9 | CASTPGVGETQYF
TRBJ2-1 | TRBV28 | CASSLGLAGGRGYNEQFF
TRBJ1-4 | TRBV12-3/TRBV12-4 | CASSLNMGGWFF
TRBJ2-2 | TRBV4-3 | CASSQGGLAVGELFF
TRBJ2-7 | TRBV10-1 | CASSNRGGYEQYF
TRBJ2-2 | TRBV6-6 | CASSLASGSIGELFF
TRBJ1-5 | TRBV28 | CASSLFRGQDSNQPQHF
TRBJ2-3 | TRBV5-1 | CASTIGGSQSGDTQYF
TRBJ2-1 | TRBV7-2 | CASSLFPSSYNEQFF
TRBJ2-3 | TRBV6-5 | CASSYSTGAADTQYF
TRBJ2-7 | TRBV4-2 | CASSQDFYRDLTYEQYF
TRBJ1-2 | TRBV7-2 | CASSLGSGHYGYTF
TRBJ2-7 | TRBV28 | CASSLRLRVVEQYF
TRBJ1-5 | TRBV2 | CASTQEGTNNQPQHF
TRBJ2-7 | TRBV18 | CASSPTGGRNEQYF
TRBJ1-1 | TRBV29-1 | CSASTGTNTEAFF
TRBJ2-7 | TRBV6-5 | CAMRAPLGEQYF
TRBJ2-7 | TRBV25-1 | CACSGSEYEQYF
TRBJ2-7 | TRBV5-1 | CASSPQGAGEQYF
TRBJ1-2 | TRBV5-4 | CASSLVQGGYGYTF
TRBJ2-4 | TRBV5-4 | CASSPGGTLNIQYF
TRBJ1-5 | TRBV20-1 | CSASWDTYQPQHF
TRBJ2-7 | TRBV7-2 | CASSLASPSEQYF
TRBJ2-5 | TRBV7-3 | CASSPGTGGSQYF
TRBJ2-7 | TRBV6-2/TRBV6-3 | CASSYGHLEYF
TRBJ1-2 | TRBV27 | CASRGQGPGYTF
TRBJ2-7 | TRBV5-6 | CASSFLAGEVYEQYF
TRBJ2-7 | TRBV5-5 | CASRTTPEQGFEQYF
TRBJ2-7 | TRBV11-2 | CASSSKGLARSYEQYF
TRBJ1-5 | TRBV30 | CAWSAGTGRNQPQHF
TRBJ1-2 | TRBV19 | CASSRQGSSYGYTF
TRBJ2-3 | TRBV13 | CASSLRSGGDTQYF
TRBJ1-5 | TRBV7-2 | CASSLGGDRAPGQPQHF
TRBJ1-5 | TRBV4-2 | CASSPSWQGDNQPQHF
TRBJ2-2 | TRBV27 | CASSLLAGTSGTGELFF
TRBJ2-1 | TRBV25-1 | CASSEIGTESYNEQFF
TRBJ1-4 | TRBV25-1 | CASSEAGGPNEKLFF